The 20 T cell receptor beta chains below come from one sample, sequenced in a study of blood T cell repertoires in COVID-19. Profiled with immunoSEQ multiplex PCR; TCRdb holds only in-frame clones, not every one. The repertoire holds 110,000 or so clones, with 70% to 85% as singletons. The sample comprised peripheral blood. All receptors come from a woman between 40 and 50 years old with acute or convalescent COVID-19.

V is TRBV5-1 and J is TRBJ1-5; the D gene is possibly TRBD1 (5 bases). Germline loops: CDR1 SGHRS, CDR2 YFSETQ. The length of the CDR3 is 16 residues. Trimming took 4 bases from V and 4 from J, leaving 18 bases between them. The CDR3 DNA sequence: TGCGCCAGCAGCGCGCTGAGCAGGGTCTGGAATCAGCCCCAGCATTTT. Its translation: CASSALSRVWNQPQHF.

The chain employs TRBV19 and TRBJ1-5, with D unresolved. The CDR3 runs 15 residues. Trimming removed 3 bases from V and 2 bases from J, with 11 bases in between. The germline V gene has CDR1 LNHDA and CDR2 SQIVND (reference sequence). CDR3 nucleotides: TGTGCCAGTAGTATCGCGGGTCCGGGCAATCAGCCCCAGCATTTT. Encoded protein: CASSIAGPGNQPQHF.

This clone was recorded once. V is TRBV6-2 or TRBV6-3 and J is TRBJ2-3, with D perhaps matching TRBD2 (6 bases). Trimming shortened V by 4 bases and J by 6 bases, and 11 bases separated the two germline ends. Germline-derived CDR1 and CDR2 are MNHEY and SVGEGT. The CDR3 is 13 residues long. The DNA for the CDR3 is TGTGCCAGCAGTTCTGCGGGGACGGATACGCAGTATTTT. Amino acids: CASSSAGTDTQYF.

The chain combines TRBV9 with TRBJ1-6; D is uncertain. This CDR3 is built from 14 residues. The V gene's germline CDR1 is SGDLS and CDR2 YYNGEE. V was trimmed by 0 bases and J by 6 bases, leaving 7 bases between them. The CDR3 DNA reads as TGTGCCAGCAGCGTAGCCCCCATTAATTCACCCCTCCACTTT. Amino acids: CASSVAPINSPLHF.

This chain connects TRBV10-1 to TRBJ2-2, with 10 bases aligning to TRBD2. The germline gives CDR1 WNHNN, CDR2 SYGVQD (reference sequence). The CDR3 length is 17 residues. The J segment lost 5 bases and the V segment lost 5 bases, leaving 11 bases of the junction unmatched. In DNA form, the CDR3 reads TGCGCCAGCAGTCGAGCTAGCGGGGGCCCGGGAACCGGGGAGCTGTTTTTT. This translates into CASSRASGGPGTGELFF.

The chain has TRBV28 and TRBJ2-7; D is perhaps TRBD2 (6 bases). Trimming took 6 bases from V and 0 from J, leaving 12 bases between them. Germline loops: CDR1 MDHEN, CDR2 SYDVKM. CDR3 size: 14 residues. The CDR3 spells CASSPGGTSYEQYF. DNA of the CDR3: TGTGCCAGCAGCCCCGGGGGAACCTCCTACGAGCAGTACTTC. The variable domain in full, completed from reference TRBV28 and TRBJ2-7, reads DVKVTQSSRYLVKRTGEKVFLECVQDMDHENMFWYRQDPGLGLRLIYFSYDVKMKEKGDIPEGYSVSREKKERFSLILESASTNQTSMYLCASSPGGTSYEQYFGPGTRLTVT.

This clone was counted between two and nine times. The genes are TRBV10-3 and TRBJ1-6; D gene ambiguous. V was pared by 6 bases and J by 9 bases, with 9 bases between. CDR1 is ENHRY and CDR2 is SYGVKD in the germline V gene. The CDR3 is 12 amino acids. CDR3 amino acids: CAIRNVSSPLHF. In DNA, the CDR3 is TGTGCCATCAGAAACGTCAGTTCACCCCTCCACTTT.

This chain uses TRBV6-5 with TRBJ1-6; the D gene is possibly TRBD1 (5 bases). Germline V lookup: CDR1 MNHEY, CDR2 SVGAGI. This CDR3 spans 15 amino acids. The V and J ends lost 6 bases and 10 bases respectively, with 19 bases between them. The DNA of the CDR3 is TGTGCCAGCAGAACTACCCAGGGAAGGGGATCACCCCTCCACTTT. This translates into CASRTTQGRGSPLHF.

The chain has TRBV30 and TRBJ2-7, with D possibly being TRBD1 (5 bases). The germline V gene encodes CDR1 GTSNPN and CDR2 SVGIG (reference sequence). V lost 2 bases and J lost 7, with 12 bases in between. This CDR3 is built from 12 residues. The CDR3 loop reads CAWSKGVGEQYF. The CDR3 DNA is TGTGCCTGGAGTAAAGGGGTTGGGGAGCAGTACTTC.

The V call is TRBV5-4, the J call TRBJ1-2, with 8 bases that match TRBD1. The length of the CDR3 is 14 residues. The germline V gene has CDR1 SGHNT and CDR2 YYREEE (reference sequence). Trimming at V came to 3 bases and at J to 7 bases, leaving 8 bases not matched to a gene. The CDR3 nucleotides read TGTGCCAGCAGCTCGCCGGACAGGGAAGGTGGCTACACCTTC. This sequence encodes CASSSPDREGGYTF.

This clone was found a few times. The gene calls are TRBV19 and TRBJ1-1; 8 nucleotides match TRBD1. CDR1 is LNHDA, CDR2 SQIVND, per germline (reference sequence). The CDR3 sequence is 16 residues long. The J segment lost 5 bases and the V segment lost 3 bases, leaving 11 bases of the junction unmatched. This chain's CDR3 is CASSIATQGAWTEAFF. CDR3 coding DNA: TGTGCCAGTAGTATCGCTACCCAGGGGGCTTGGACTGAAGCTTTCTTT.

V is TRBV6-5 and J is TRBJ1-6; D remains ambiguous. Germline V gene lookup returns CDR1 MNHEY and CDR2 SVGAGI. The germline V and J ends were trimmed by 0 bases and 5 bases, with 5 bases remaining between them. This CDR3 region has 14 residues. The CDR3 bases are TGTGCCAGCAGTTACTCCCCAGATAATTCACCCCTCCACTTT. This codes for CASSYSPDNSPLHF.

This clone was seen a few times. The rearrangement uses TRBV11-1 and TRBJ2-5, with D maybe TRBD2 (5 bases). V was cut by 5 bases and J by 1 base, with 11 bases left in between. CDR1 SGHAT and CDR2 FQDESV come from the germline V gene (reference sequence). CDR3 size: 14 residues. CDR3: CASSLQGSQETQYF. CDR3 bases: TGTGCCAGCAGCCTACAAGGGAGCCAAGAGACCCAGTACTTC. Full variable domain (remainder filled in from reference TRBV11-1 and TRBJ2-5): EAEVAQSPRYKITEKSQAVAFWCDPISGHATLYWYRQILGQGPELLVQFQDESVVDDSQLPKDRFSAERLKGVDSTLKIQPAELGDSAMYLCASSLQGSQETQYFGPGTRLLVL.

A few counts support this clone. The chain joins TRBV4-1 to TRBJ2-6; 10 bases map to TRBD1. Trimming removed 9 bases from V and 6 bases from J; junction bases left unmatched: 11. This CDR3 has 16 amino acids. Germline V gene sequence: CDR1 MGHRA, CDR2 YSYEKL. CDR3 DNA: TGCGCCAGTGCTCCGGGACAGGGGCCCCTGGCCAACGTCCTGACTTTC. It codes for CASAPGQGPLANVLTF.

The chain combines TRBV7-9 with TRBJ1-1; D not certain. CDR1 SEHNR and CDR2 FQNEAQ come from the germline V gene (reference sequence). The V and J ends lost 5 bases and 1 base respectively, with 11 bases between them. CDR3 length: 14 residues. CDR3 protein: CASSRMGENTEAFF. The CDR3 DNA sequence: TGTGCCAGCAGCCGGATGGGAGAGAACACTGAAGCTTTCTTT.

The V and J genes are TRBV7-6 and TRBJ2-3; D call uncertain. This CDR3 has 10 amino acids. CDR1 and CDR2 from the germline V gene are SGHVS and FNYEAQ. V lost 10 bases and J 2 bases, leaving 4 bases between the germline ends. The CDR3 DNA is TGTGCCACTTTCACAGATACGCAGTATTTT. Translating gives CATFTDTQYF.

V usage is TRBV4-3 and J usage is TRBJ2-3; 7 bases agree with TRBD1. With 2 bases clipped from V and 3 bases from J, the junction kept 5 bases outside the gene matches. Germline lookup yields CDR1 LGHNA and CDR2 YSLEER. The CDR3 has 15 amino acids. CDR3 DNA: TGCGCCAGCAGCCAAAAGGACAGGTCTACAGATACGCAGTATTTT. Encoded protein: CASSQKDRSTDTQYF.

This clone was observed many times. This chain joins TRBV7-7 and TRBJ2-1; D is perhaps TRBD2 (5 bases). This CDR3 is built from 15 residues. CDR1 and CDR2 (germline): SSHAT, FNYEAQ (reference sequence). Trimming took 0 bases from V and 1 from J, leaving 7 bases between them. As DNA, the CDR3 is TGTGCCAGCAGCTTAGCTACGGGGTCCTACAATGAGCAGTTCTTC. Translated: CASSLATGSYNEQFF.

This sequence joins TRBV2 and TRBJ2-3; 7 bases align to TRBD2. V shed 4 bases and J 0 bases; nucleotides not matched to a gene: 4. The CDR3 covers 15 residues. From germline, CDR1 is SNHLY and CDR2 FYNNEI. The CDR3 DNA is TGTGCCAGCAGTGTGCCAGCGGGGAGCACAGATACGCAGTATTTT. It translates to CASSVPAGSTDTQYF.

In DNA, the CDR3 is TGTGCCAGCAGCTTAGGCACGCGCGTAGACACCGGGGAGCTGTTTTTT. Its protein product is CASSLGTRVDTGELFF. The chain couples TRBV11-2 to TRBJ2-2; D gene ambiguous. The CDR3 is 16 amino acids. The germline V gene encodes CDR1 SGHAT and CDR2 FQNNGV. Trimming left V 1 base short and J 3 bases short, with 12 bases between. The whole variable domain, filled in from reference TRBV11-2 and TRBJ2-2, reads EAGVAQSPRYKIIEKRQSVAFWCNPISGHATLYWYQQILGQGPKLLIQFQNNGVVDDSQLPKDRFSAERLKGVDSTLKIQPAKLEDSAVYLCASSLGTRVDTGELFFGEGSRLTVL.